These 19 T cell receptor beta chains originate from one sample sequenced in a study of shared clonotypes between healthy human individuals. Profiled with immunoSEQ multiplex PCR; TCRdb holds only in-frame clones, not every one. Counted here are over 1.4 million clones, roughly 95% occurring once; the ten biggest clones make up 0.95% to 1.5%. The specimen sequenced was naive CD4+ T cells sorted from blood. Subset here: CD45RA+ positively selected. These receptors came from a young man in good health.

This rearrangement joins TRBV5-4 to TRBJ2-3, with TRBD1 matching 10 bases. Per the germline V gene, CDR1 is SGHNT and CDR2 is YYREEE (reference sequence). The CDR3 length is 14 residues. V shed 4 bases, J shed 5 bases, and the junction held 4 bases outside the gene matches. Written as DNA, the CDR3 is TGTGCCAGCAGCGGGGGACAGGGGAGAGATACGCAGTATTTT. Protein product: CASSGGQGRDTQYF.

The gene calls are TRBV7-2 and TRBJ2-4, with a tentative D call TRBD1 (6 bases). V shed 4 bases and J shed 0 bases, with 16 bases lying between them. CDR1 and CDR2 from the germline V gene are SGHTA and FQGNSA. The CDR3 totals 17 residues. CDR3 protein: CASSSTGTMLAKNIQYF. The CDR3 DNA reads TGTGCCAGCAGCTCCACCGGGACAATGCTAGCCAAAAACATTCAGTACTTC.

The rearrangement joins TRBV19 to TRBJ1-5; D unclear. Between the trimmed V and J ends, which lost 6 bases and 4 bases, there was a span of 10 bases. The CDR3 spans 13 residues. Germline V CDR1 and CDR2: LNHDA, SQIVND (reference sequence). The CDR3 DNA sequence: TGTGCCAGTAGCCAATCGGCGAATCAGCCCCAGCATTTT. Amino acid sequence: CASSQSANQPQHF.

The chain employs TRBV10-3 and TRBJ1-1, with a tentative D call TRBD1 (6 bases). The CDR3 is 15 amino acids. Germline CDR1 and CDR2: ENHRY and SYGVKD. V dropped 6 bases and J dropped 5 bases, with 19 bases sitting between them. CDR3 region: CAISPTGPGRTEAFF. The CDR3 DNA is TGTGCCATCAGCCCGACAGGTCCGGGGAGGACTGAAGCTTTCTTT.

The chain combines TRBV6-6 with TRBJ2-7; weak D call: TRBD2 (6 bases). This CDR3 spans 16 amino acids. Germline CDR1 is MNHNY and CDR2 is SVGAGI (reference sequence). Between the trimmed V and J ends, which lost 0 bases and 2 bases, there was a span of 14 bases. CDR3: CASSYSQFGSTYEQYF. Here the CDR3 DNA reads TGTGCCAGCAGTTACTCGCAGTTCGGGAGTACCTACGAGCAGTACTTC.

The sample holds one count of this clone. The rearrangement joins TRBV21-1 to TRBJ1-5. TRBV21-1 is reported as a pseudogene. CDR3 length: 13 residues. The DNA for the CDR3 is TGTGCCAGCAGCACGGGGGAGAATCAGCCCCAGCATTTT. This translates into CASSTGENQPQHF.

The genes are TRBV6-1 and TRBJ1-5; 9 bases agree with TRBD1. V shed 5 bases, J shed 7 bases, and the junction held 6 bases outside the gene matches. Germline CDR1 and CDR2: MNHNS and SASEGT. The CDR3 has 14 amino acids. The CDR3 loop reads CASSHRDRVQPQHF. The CDR3 coding sequence is TGTGCCAGCAGTCACCGGGACAGGGTACAGCCCCAGCATTTT.

The count of this clone is one. The chain has TRBV2 and TRBJ2-5; D is unresolved. The V gene lost 5 bases and the J gene lost 2 bases, with 12 bases spanning the gap. The CDR3 sequence is 14 residues long. Germline V CDR1 and CDR2: SNHLY, FYNNEI. The CDR3 spells CASSRVDLQETQYF. Here the CDR3 DNA reads TGTGCCAGCAGTCGGGTAGATCTACAAGAGACCCAGTACTTC.

This clone was detected only once. The rearrangement links TRBV7-2 to TRBJ2-1; D is perhaps TRBD1 or TRBD2 (5 bases each). CDR3 length: 15 amino acids. Trimming cost V 5 bases and J 0 bases, with 11 bases left between them. Looked up from germline, CDR1 is SGHTA and CDR2 is FQGNSA. The CDR3 DNA sequence: TGTGCCAGCAGCCCCGGGACCACCTCCTACAATGAGCAGTTCTTC. This gives the protein CASSPGTTSYNEQFF.

The gene calls are TRBV28 and TRBJ2-7, with D uncertain. V was clipped by 3 bases and J by 0 bases, with 21 bases between them. The CDR3 has 18 amino acids. Germline CDR1 is MDHEN and CDR2 is SYDVKM. CDR3 nucleotide sequence: TGTGCCAGCAGTTTGAAAGGTCCCCTCACCCCGAGCTCCTACGAGCAGTACTTC. Its translation is CASSLKGPLTPSSYEQYF.

This chain joins TRBV4-1 and TRBJ2-1; 13 bases are shared with TRBD2. Germline V gives CDR1 MGHRA, CDR2 YSYEKL. There are 17 residues in the CDR3. V was clipped by 0 bases and J by 7 bases; unmatched bases: 6. CDR3 protein: CASSQDRTSGSWNEQFF. For the CDR3, the DNA is TGCGCCAGCAGCCAAGATCGGACTAGCGGGAGTTGGAATGAGCAGTTCTTC.

The chain employs TRBV2 and TRBJ2-2; D ambiguous. Between the trimmed V and J ends, which lost 7 bases and 2 bases, there was a span of 5 bases. Germline CDR1 and CDR2: SNHLY and FYNNEI. The CDR3 length is 12 residues. The DNA of the CDR3 is TGTGCCAGCACCGTTAACACCGGGGAGCTGTTTTTT. Amino acid sequence: CASTVNTGELFF.

The CDR3 nucleotides are TGTGCCAGTAGTATTATGGCAGGGGAAAAACTGTTTTTT. Residues: CASSIMAGEKLFF. The chain carries TRBV19 and TRBJ1-4, with D perhaps matching TRBD1 (5 bases). V gave up 3 bases and J gave up 8 bases, with 10 bases separating them. CDR1 and CDR2 from the germline V gene are LNHDA and SQIVND (reference sequence). The CDR3 loop spans 13 amino acids.

CDR3 in amino acids: CASRPSGTGAETQYF. The DNA for the CDR3 is TGTGCCAGCAGACCCTCCGGGACAGGGGCAGAGACCCAGTACTTC. The rearrangement uses TRBV5-5 and TRBJ2-5, with 10 bases that match TRBD1. The CDR3 sequence is 15 residues long. The V gene's germline CDR1 is SGHKS and CDR2 YYEKEE (reference sequence). J gave up 4 bases and V 5 bases, and 8 bases lay outside the gene matches. Supplemented by reference TRBV5-5 and TRBJ2-5, the full variable domain reads DAGVTQSPTHLIKTRGQQVTLRCSPISGHKSVSWYQQVLGQGPQFIFQYYEKEERGRGNFPDRFSARQFPNYSSELNVNALLLGDSALYLCASRPSGTGAETQYFGPGTRLLVL.

V usage is TRBV5-1 and J usage is TRBJ1-2; D is undetermined. There are 14 residues in the CDR3. Trimming took off 1 base at V and 6 bases at J, with 13 bases between the two ends. The V gene's germline CDR1 is SGHRS and CDR2 YFSETQ. The CDR3 reads CASSLLEAADGYTF. CDR3 bases: TGCGCCAGCAGCTTGTTGGAGGCAGCGGATGGCTACACCTTC.

The gene calls are TRBV9 and TRBJ2-3; no reliable D call. CDR1 is SGDLS, CDR2 YYNGEE, per germline. The CDR3 spans 14 residues. The V end lost 3 bases, the J end lost 6 bases, and 14 bases lay between the germline ends. The DNA of the CDR3 is TGTGCCAGCAGCGCTACTTTTGCGAGGGATACGCAGTATTTT. This encodes CASSATFARDTQYF.

This chain links TRBV9 with TRBJ2-5; 12 bases map to TRBD1. Germline-derived CDR1 and CDR2 are SGDLS and YYNGEE. This CDR3 is built from 15 residues. Trimming removed 4 bases from V and 4 bases from J; junction bases left unmatched: 5. CDR3 coding DNA: TGTGCCAGCAGCCCCGGGACAGGGGGCCGAGAGACCCAGTACTTC. It is translated as CASSPGTGGRETQYF.

The chain has TRBV13 and TRBJ2-7, with 8 bases lining up with TRBD1. Germline CDR1 and CDR2: PRHDT and FYEKMQ (reference sequence). The CDR3 spans 19 residues. With 4 bases clipped from V and 2 bases from J, the junction kept 19 bases outside the gene matches. Here the CDR3 reads CASSYRTPSLDRATYEQYF. DNA for the CDR3: TGTGCCAGCAGCTATAGAACTCCTTCCTTGGACAGGGCCACCTACGAGCAGTACTTC.

This clone was observed once. This chain joins TRBV23-1 and TRBJ2-7; D call uncertain. TRBV23-1 is an open reading frame whose function is uncertain. Between the trimmed V and J ends, which lost 0 bases and 2 bases, there was a span of 14 bases. The CDR3 has 16 residues. This CDR3 reads CASSQSSPGEAYEQYF. The CDR3 coding sequence is TGCGCCAGCAGTCAATCGAGCCCAGGCGAAGCCTACGAGCAGTACTTC.